The 21 T cell receptor beta chains in this list originate from one sample, sequenced in a study of Graves' ophthalmopathy and Graves' hyperthyroidism. Amplified TCR beta CDR3 regions were obtained using RNA transcripts as template. Investigators did first-round RT-PCR with HTBI primers, then second-round multiplex PCR. TCRdb reprocessed the multiplex PCR reads with MiXCR, giving one entry per CDR3 protein. The sample lists hundreds of thousands of distinct CDR3 sequences; 20% to 25% were seen once. The specimen was peripheral blood. These receptors were taken from a young woman with stable Graves' hyperthyroidism.

V is TRBV5-1 and J is TRBJ2-7, with TRBD2 as a possible D gene (6 bases). V was shortened by 6 bases and J by 3 bases, with 16 bases between the two germline ends. The germline gives CDR1 SGHRS, CDR2 YFSETQ. The CDR3 is 14 residues long. The DNA for the CDR3 is TGCGCCAGCAAGGGGACTGGGGGAGGCTACGAGCAGTACTTC. Translation: CASKGTGGGYEQYF.

This clonotype was picked up many times. The chain links TRBV6-1 to TRBJ1-1, with a tentative D call TRBD1 (6 bases). From germline, CDR1 is MNHNS and CDR2 SASEGT. The CDR3 loop spans 13 amino acids. The V end lost 6 bases, the J end lost 5 bases, and 13 bases lay between the germline ends. The CDR3 DNA reads as TGTGCCAGCAGCTCTTACAGGGCTACTGAAGCTTTCTTT. Protein sequence: CASSSYRATEAFF.

DNA for the CDR3: TGCGCCAGCAGCCAAGAAGGGTCGAATAGCTATGGCTACACCTTC. This sequence encodes CASSQEGSNSYGYTF. J is TRBJ1-2 and V is TRBV4-1; D unresolved. V shed 0 bases and J shed 4 bases, with 12 bases lying between them. Germline loops: CDR1 MGHRA, CDR2 YSYEKL. The CDR3 spans 15 residues.

There are many counts of this clonotype. The chain joins TRBV10-3 to TRBJ1-5, with 8 bases identical to TRBD1. Germline values: CDR1 ENHRY, CDR2 SYGVKD. The CDR3 sequence is 13 residues long. Unmatched junction bases numbered 6, after V lost 11 bases and J lost 3 bases. The CDR3 DNA is TGTGCCGCCAGACAGGGGATCAATCAGCCCCAGCATTTT. This sequence encodes CAARQGINQPQHF.

This clonotype was recorded a few times. V is TRBV2 and J is TRBJ2-7, with 8 nucleotides matching TRBD2. V gave up 10 bases and J gave up 0 bases; unmatched junction bases: 5. Per the germline V gene, CDR1 is SNHLY and CDR2 is FYNNEI. The CDR3 contains 13 residues. In DNA, the CDR3 is TGTGCCACCCTTGGGACTAGCTCCTACGAGCAGTACTTC. Encoded protein: CATLGTSSYEQYF.

This clonotype was seen at least ten times. The chain carries TRBV20-1 and TRBJ2-5; 11 bases map to TRBD2. The CDR3 is made up of 16 amino acids. Germline lookup yields CDR1 DFQATT and CDR2 SNEGSKA (reference sequence). V was clipped by 4 bases and J by 6 bases; unmatched bases: 13. Written as DNA, the CDR3 is TGCAGTGCTAAAGATCCGGGACTAGCGGTTTCAAAGACCCAGTACTTC. It yields the protein CSAKDPGLAVSKTQYF.

There are many counts of this clonotype. The gene calls are TRBV7-9 and TRBJ2-7; tentative D call: TRBD2 (5 bases). The V gene lost 5 bases and the J gene lost 0 bases, with 17 bases spanning the gap. CDR3 length equals 16 residues. Germline V gene data show CDR1 as SEHNR and CDR2 as FQNEAQ (reference sequence). In DNA, the CDR3 is TGTGCCAGCAGCCCGGGCGGGCATCGAGACTCCTACGAGCAGTACTTC. This gives the protein CASSPGGHRDSYEQYF.

This clonotype was counted at least ten times. The V and J genes are TRBV28 and TRBJ2-2, with D tentatively TRBD1 (6 bases). Germline CDR1 reads MDHEN; CDR2 reads SYDVKM. Trimming cost V 6 bases and J 6 bases, with 17 bases left between them. The CDR3 is made up of 15 amino acids. CDR3 region: CASSEERGRSGELFF. The DNA for the CDR3 is TGTGCCAGCAGCGAGGAAAGGGGGAGATCCGGGGAGCTGTTTTTT.

This rearrangement joins TRBV14 to TRBJ1-3; D gene ambiguous. Trimming took off 0 bases at V and 8 bases at J, with 17 bases between the two ends. This CDR3 contains 16 residues. CDR1 and CDR2 (germline): SGHDN, FVKESK. The CDR3 sequence: CASSQESPALLDTIYF. CDR3 nucleotide sequence: TGTGCCAGCAGCCAAGAGTCGCCCGCCTTGTTGGACACCATATATTTT.

This clonotype was counted many times. The CDR3 loop reads CSARDLGARETQYF. The CDR3, as DNA: TGCAGTGCTAGAGATTTAGGGGCGAGAGAGACCCAGTACTTC. The gene calls are TRBV20-1 and TRBJ2-5, with D possibly TRBD1 on 5 matching bases. This CDR3 comprises 14 residues. The germline V gene has CDR1 DFQATT and CDR2 SNEGSKA (reference sequence). The V end lost 0 bases, the J end lost 4 bases, and 12 bases lay between the germline ends.

This clonotype showed up many times. This chain connects TRBV20-1 to TRBJ1-1; D possibly corresponds to TRBD1 (5 bases). The germline V gene encodes CDR1 DFQATT and CDR2 SNEGSKA (reference sequence). Trimming shortened V by 5 bases and J by 5 bases, and 15 bases separated the two germline ends. The CDR3 spans 13 residues. The CDR3 sequence: CSASQRGWTEAFF. CDR3 coding DNA: TGCAGTGCTTCCCAGAGGGGTTGGACTGAAGCTTTCTTT.

This clonotype was recorded at least ten times. The rearrangement joins TRBV19 to TRBJ2-5, with D perhaps assigned TRBD1 or TRBD2 (5 bases each). V gave up 3 bases and J gave up 5 bases, with 10 bases separating them. This CDR3 region has 13 residues. Per germline, CDR1 LNHDA and CDR2 SQIVND (reference sequence). The CDR3: CASSIRREETQYF. CDR3 in DNA: TGTGCCAGTAGTATTCGCAGGGAGGAGACCCAGTACTTC.

The rearrangement joins TRBV10-3 to TRBJ2-5; unclear D gene. Germline CDR1 is ENHRY and CDR2 is SYGVKD. Trimming shortened V by 5 bases and J by 4 bases, and 17 bases separated the two germline ends. CDR3 length: 15 amino acids. The CDR3 DNA reads TGTGCCATCAGTTTGGCCGAAAGAGACCTAGAGACCCAGTACTTC. This codes for CAISLAERDLETQYF.

This clonotype was counted many times. This chain links TRBV9 with TRBJ1-6, with D maybe TRBD1 (5 bases). V was pared by 0 bases and J by 7 bases, with 11 bases between. The CDR3 contains 15 residues. Germline lookup yields CDR1 SGDLS and CDR2 YYNGEE. CDR3 bases: TGTGCCAGCAGCGTAGCTGGGGGGACCAATTCACCCCTCCACTTT. Protein product: CASSVAGGTNSPLHF.

The chain uses TRBV27 and TRBJ2-7; D possibly corresponds to TRBD1 (6 bases). Germline loops: CDR1 MNHEY, CDR2 SMNVEV (reference sequence). V lost 3 bases to trimming and J lost 4 bases, with 16 bases between them. This CDR3 contains 15 residues. Here the CDR3 reads CASSLARTEIYEQYF. In DNA, the CDR3 is TGTGCCAGCAGTTTGGCTAGGACAGAAATTTACGAGCAGTACTTC.

This clonotype was detected ten times or more. The chain links TRBV4-2 to TRBJ1-1, with D uncertain. Germline V gives CDR1 LGHNA, CDR2 YNFKEQ. Trimming took 1 base from V and 10 from J, leaving 10 bases between them. The CDR3 has 12 amino acids. As DNA, the CDR3 is TGTGCCAGCAGCCAAGGTGGCTTTGGAGCTTTCTTT. Protein product: CASSQGGFGAFF.

This clonotype was detected a few times. The V gene is TRBV3-1, the J gene TRBJ2-2; D ambiguous. The germline gives CDR1 LGHDT, CDR2 YNNKEL (reference sequence). V was shortened by 1 base and J by 1 base, with 10 bases between the two germline ends. The CDR3 is 16 residues long. The CDR3 spells CASSQGSHKNTGELFF. The CDR3 DNA follows: TGTGCCAGCAGCCAAGGTTCCCATAAGAACACCGGGGAGCTGTTTTTT.

In the case of this clonotype: The CDR3 does not end in the conserved phenylalanine or tryptophan, so this is likely a read error. This chain connects TRBV6-2 or TRBV6-3 to TRBJ2-7, with 9 positions matching TRBD2. With V trimmed by 6 bases and J by 4 bases, 10 bases remained unmatched. Germline CDR1 reads MNHEY; CDR2 reads SVGEGT. The CDR3 runs to 15 residues. CDR3 in amino acids: CASSGESGLAYEQYC. The CDR3, as DNA: TGTGCCAGCAGCGGGGAGTCGGGACTAGCATACGAGCAGTACTGC.

This clonotype was counted at least ten times. This chain joins TRBV27 and TRBJ2-7; 10 bases map to TRBD2. Germline CDR1 and CDR2: MNHEY and SMNVEV (reference sequence). The CDR3 runs 16 residues. The V segment lost 7 bases and the J segment 11 bases; nucleotides outside the gene matches: 20. The CDR3 loop is CASISFKPSGSWTKYF. CDR3 DNA sequence: TGTGCCAGCATTTCCTTCAAACCTAGCGGGAGCTGGACGAAGTACTTC.

The J gene is TRBJ2-5, the V gene TRBV6-1, with D hard to call. Germline CDR1 reads MNHNS; CDR2 reads SASEGT. The CDR3 is 12 amino acids. With 2 bases removed from V and 4 bases from J, the gap between germline ends came to 5 bases. The CDR3 nucleotides are TGTGCCAGCAGTGAACCTGGAGAGACCCAGTACTTC. It codes for CASSEPGETQYF.

This clonotype was recorded many times. The chain couples TRBV6-5 to TRBJ1-1; D may be TRBD1 (5 bases). The CDR3 contains 16 residues. Trimming left V 2 bases short and J 1 base short, with 14 bases between. From germline, CDR1 is MNHEY and CDR2 SVGAGI. The DNA of the CDR3 is TGTGCCAGCAGTTACGACGGAAGGAGGGGGAACACTGAAGCTTTCTTT. Translation: CASSYDGRRGNTEAFF.